This TCR beta chain was sequenced in a study of blood T cells in healthy people across ages. Findings of the study overall: As age increased, TCR beta diversity per million T cells fell in a roughly linear fashion.

The use of a sample-barcoded 5' primer and a J-beta primer mix characterized a second PCR of about 7 to 12 cycles. Each cDNA molecule, via a template-switch adaptor with 12 random nucleotides, was tagged. TCRdb re-derived calls from the 5' RACE reads in MiXCR, one entry per CDR3 protein. Counted here are just under 550,000 distinct CDR3 sequences, more than 20% occurring once; the ten biggest clones make up roughly 9.4%. Ranging in age from roughly 6 to 95, the donors were healthy Caucasian individuals from Russia. Remarks on this clonotype: Antigen: not known.

The J segment lost 4 bases and the V segment lost 3 bases, leaving 12 bases of the junction unmatched. Germline lookup yields CDR1 MNHEY and CDR2 SVGEGT. The CDR3 is 18 amino acids. The sample also formed part of further work on T cells of mothers and their children. That publication notes: All donors were healthy and Caucasian; they were a few mothers and their six children.

The origin of this receptor is a boy between 10 and 17 years old in good health. J is TRBJ2-2 and V is TRBV6-2 or TRBV6-3, with 9 bases matching TRBD2. Sequencing was performed on blood. The CDR3 reads CASSYPVAGGPATGELFF. CDR3 DNA: TGTGCCAGCAGTTATCCGGTCGCGGGGGGGCCGGCCACCGGGGAGCTGTTTTTT.